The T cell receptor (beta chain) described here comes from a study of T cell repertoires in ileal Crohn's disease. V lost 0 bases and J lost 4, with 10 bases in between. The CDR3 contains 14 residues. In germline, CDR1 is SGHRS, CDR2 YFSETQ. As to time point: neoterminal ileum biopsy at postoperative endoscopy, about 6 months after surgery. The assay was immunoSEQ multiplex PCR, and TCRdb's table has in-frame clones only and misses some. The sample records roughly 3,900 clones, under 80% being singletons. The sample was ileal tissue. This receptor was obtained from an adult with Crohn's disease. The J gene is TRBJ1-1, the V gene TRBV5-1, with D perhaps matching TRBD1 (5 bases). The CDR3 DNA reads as TGCGCCAGCAGCTTGGCCACGGGGGGCACTGAAGCTTTCTTT. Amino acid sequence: CASSLATGGTEAFF.